The clone carrying this T cell receptor beta chain was detected only a few times. Its antigen remains unknown. TCRdb re-called the RT-PCR reads through MiXCR, storing one row per CDR3 protein. The sample lists hundreds of thousands of distinct CDR3 sequences, approximately 14% occurring once. This entry belongs to a study of response to subunit inactivated influenza vaccine. Notes on the study in general: With each seasonal influenza vaccination, the authors suggested, few new T cells are recruited.

The V segment lost 0 bases and the J segment 0 bases; nucleotides outside the gene matches: 3. Germline-derived CDR1 and CDR2 are DFQATT and SNEGSKA (reference sequence). CDR3 length equals 15 residues. The sequencing here drew on PBMCs from blood, taken about 12 days after vaccination. The chain couples TRBV20-1 to TRBJ2-7, with 9 positions matching TRBD2. The receptor was isolated from a man aged 50 or older who received an inactivated influenza vaccine. The CDR3: CSARDGGGGSYEQYF. CDR3 nucleotide sequence: TGCAGTGCTAGAGATGGCGGGGGGGGCTCCTACGAGCAGTACTTC.